The 18 T cell receptor beta chains reported below all come from one sample, sequenced in a study of cytomegalovirus exposure and HLA in healthy donors. Primers included in the PCR were 60 Vbeta and 13 Jbeta primers. Libraries were prepared by immunoSEQ multiplex PCR; TCRdb keeps only in-frame clonotypes and omits some of them. The sample records some 180,000 clones, 70% to 80% being singletons. The sample was PBMCs. These receptors came from a man between 18 and 29 years old in good health and CMV-seronegative.

With respect to this clone: The missing conserved phenylalanine or tryptophan at the end of this CDR3 makes a read error likely. This chain connects TRBV25-1 to TRBJ2-7; perhaps TRBD2 as D (6 bases). From germline, CDR1 is MGHDK and CDR2 SYGVNS. The CDR3 is 14 amino acids. Trimming removed 3 bases at V and 5 bases at J, with 14 bases between. The DNA of the CDR3 is TGTGCCAGCAGTGATTGGCGGGGATTGGACGAGCAGTACCTC. Encoded protein: CASSDWRGLDEQYL.

This clone was counted only a few times. The chain joins TRBV10-1 to TRBJ1-3; D is unresolved. CDR3 size: 15 residues. With 6 bases removed from V and 0 bases from J, the gap between germline ends came to 12 bases. Germline CDR1 reads WNHNN; CDR2 reads SYGVQD (reference sequence). In DNA form, the CDR3 reads TGCGCCAGCAGCAGCCAGACGGGCTCTGGAAACACCATATATTTT. Translation: CASSSQTGSGNTIYF.

The CDR3 coding sequence is TGTGCCAGCAGCTTGGTGGACTCCGCCGGAGGCTACACCTTC. The encoded protein is CASSLVDSAGGYTF. The chain joins TRBV5-6 to TRBJ1-2; D unresolved. V was shortened by 0 bases and J by 8 bases, with 14 bases between the two germline ends. The CDR3 has 14 residues. The germline V gene has CDR1 SGHDT and CDR2 YYEEEE.

This chain links TRBV25-1 with TRBJ1-4, with D possibly being TRBD1 (6 bases). This CDR3 is 15 amino acids long. V lost 4 bases and J 7 bases, leaving 16 bases between the germline ends. From germline, CDR1 is MGHDK and CDR2 SYGVNS. The DNA for the CDR3 is TGTGCCAGCAGTGCACAGGGTGGCCCAAGTGAAAAACTGTTTTTT. Translating it yields CASSAQGGPSEKLFF.

The DNA of the CDR3 is TGTGCCAGCAGCCAAGTAGGGGGGGCCACCCCCGCCTACGAGCAGTACTTC. It codes for CASSQVGGATPAYEQYF. This chain connects TRBV4-2 to TRBJ2-7, with D perhaps matching TRBD2 (7 bases). CDR3 length: 17 residues. Trimming left V 1 base short and J 2 bases short, with 18 bases between. In germline, CDR1 is LGHNA, CDR2 YNFKEQ.

The chain employs TRBV9 and TRBJ1-3; 7 positions agree with TRBD1. The CDR3 totals 16 residues. Trimming cost V 3 bases and J 0 bases; bases outside gene matches: 6. Looked up from germline, CDR1 is SGDLS and CDR2 is YYNGEE. The CDR3: CASSGRQGNSGNTIYF. DNA of the CDR3: TGTGCCAGCAGCGGACGACAGGGCAACTCTGGAAACACCATATATTTT.

The V gene is TRBV10-3, the J gene TRBJ1-5; the D is unclear. Trimming took 8 bases from V and 0 from J, leaving 8 bases between them. Germline CDR1 ENHRY, CDR2 SYGVKD. This CDR3 has 13 residues. CDR3 loop: CAISTDSNQPQHF. The CDR3 coding sequence is TGTGCCATCTCTACAGATAGCAATCAGCCCCAGCATTTT.

This clone was observed a handful of times. In nucleotides, the CDR3 is TGTGCCAGCAGCTTCGCCAGAGCGGACGAGCAGTACTTC. This translates into CASSFARADEQYF. V is TRBV7-9 and J is TRBJ2-7, with a tentative D call TRBD2 (5 bases). Trimming pared 3 bases from V and 5 bases from J, leaving 11 bases between. The CDR3 is made up of 13 amino acids. Per the germline V gene, CDR1 is SEHNR and CDR2 is FQNEAQ (reference sequence).

J is TRBJ2-1 and V is TRBV10-3; 12 bases agree with TRBD2. Trimming cost V 3 bases and J 5 bases; bases outside gene matches: 8. Per germline, CDR1 ENHRY and CDR2 SYGVKD. The CDR3 has 17 amino acids. DNA of the CDR3: TGTGCCATCAGTGAAACGACTAGCGGGAGCCGTAACAATGAGCAGTTCTTC. Translated, it gives CAISETTSGSRNNEQFF.

The chain has TRBV9 and TRBJ2-1, with 7 bases lining up with TRBD2. Germline CDR1 is SGDLS and CDR2 is YYNGEE. The V and J ends lost 3 bases and 7 bases, in that order; junction bases with no gene match: 16. The CDR3 length is 17 residues. This chain's CDR3 is CASSEAPGASGPNEQFF. The CDR3 DNA sequence: TGTGCCAGCAGCGAGGCCCCCGGAGCTAGCGGCCCGAATGAGCAGTTCTTC.

A single count supports this clone. The chain has TRBV29-1 and TRBJ2-7, with 7 bases aligning to TRBD1. The germline CDR1 and CDR2 sequences are SQVTM and ANQGSEA. After removal of 4 bases from V and 2 bases from J, the junction contained 8 bases not matched to a gene. The CDR3 sequence is 14 residues long. The CDR3 sequence: CSVGPGQGAYEQYF. The CDR3 region has the DNA TGCAGCGTTGGCCCCGGGCAGGGGGCCTACGAGCAGTACTTC.

The V call is TRBV19, the J call TRBJ2-3; TRBD1 matches at 7 bases. The CDR3 spans 16 residues. Germline CDR1 and CDR2: LNHDA and SQIVND (reference sequence). Trimming at V came to 3 bases and at J to 2 bases, leaving 8 bases not matched to a gene. The CDR3 region is CASSILPTGSTDTQYF. The CDR3 DNA reads TGTGCCAGTAGTATCCTTCCGACAGGGTCCACAGATACGCAGTATTTT.

This chain joins TRBV7-9 and TRBJ2-7; D gene ambiguous. V lost 4 bases and J lost 3, with 4 bases in between. This CDR3 region has 11 residues. The germline gives CDR1 SEHNR, CDR2 FQNEAQ (reference sequence). DNA for the CDR3: TGTGCCAGCAGCTCCCACTACGAGCAGTACTTC. Translating it yields CASSSHYEQYF.

This chain connects TRBV6-4 to TRBJ2-1; 9 bases fit TRBD2. The CDR3 totals 15 residues. CDR1 is MRHNA and CDR2 is SNTAGT in the germline V gene. V lost 5 bases and J lost 8; bases outside the gene matches: 10. The CDR3 DNA sequence: TGTGCCAGCAGTCTTAGCGGGAGTCGTTTCGATGAGCAGTTCTTC. This codes for CASSLSGSRFDEQFF.

The V gene is TRBV6-1, the J gene TRBJ2-3, with TRBD1 matching over 9 bases. Per the germline V gene, CDR1 is MNHNS and CDR2 is SASEGT. The CDR3 contains 16 residues. Losses at the gene ends were 2 bases for V and 4 bases for J; bases not matched to a gene: 7. The CDR3 region has the DNA TGTGCCAGCAGTGAAAAGGACAGGGGTATCTCAGATACGCAGTATTTT. Amino acids: CASSEKDRGISDTQYF.

V gene TRBV5-4 combines with J gene TRBJ2-3; no clear D gene. CDR3 length: 14 residues. From germline, CDR1 is SGHNT and CDR2 YYREEE (reference sequence). Trimming took off 2 bases at V and 0 bases at J, with 7 bases between the two ends. Written as DNA, the CDR3 is TGTGCCAGCAGCTTAAAATCTAGCACAGATACGCAGTATTTT. Its protein product is CASSLKSSTDTQYF.

V usage is TRBV9 and J usage is TRBJ1-5; the D gene is possibly TRBD1 (6 bases). Germline V CDR1 and CDR2: SGDLS, YYNGEE. V lost 0 bases and J lost 9, with 10 bases in between. The CDR3 has 13 amino acids. Written as DNA, the CDR3 is TGTGCCAGCAGCGTAGCCCGAGGGGGGCCCCAGCATTTT. Amino acid sequence: CASSVARGGPQHF.

The rearrangement links TRBV4-1 to TRBJ1-5; TRBD1 might be the D (5 bases). The V and J ends lost 1 base and 4 bases respectively, with 11 bases between them. The CDR3 length is 15 residues. CDR1 and CDR2 (germline): MGHRA, YSYEKL. CDR3 region: CASSQGGSANQPQHF. In DNA form, the CDR3 reads TGCGCCAGCAGCCAAGGGGGCTCGGCGAATCAGCCCCAGCATTTT.